This is a list of T cell receptor beta chains from one sample in a study of cytomegalovirus exposure and HLA in healthy donors. TCRdb keeps only in-frame clones here, not all; method: immunoSEQ multiplex PCR. The table records fewer than 300,000 clones, under 90% of them present only once. The sequencing sample was made of PBMCs. These receptors originate from a girl aged 2 to 9 in good health and CMV-seronegative. Each CDR3 is given with its conserved first and last residue. D genes are given only for firm matches. Size tells how often a clone was seen (once, few, many) or the class of an expanded clone, and some rows leave it out.

d_call	j_call	v_call	clone_size	cdr3_aa	cdr3_nt
TRBD1	TRBJ1-1	TRBV29-1	once	CSASKGQENTEAFF	TGCAGCGCTTCTAAGGGACAGGAGAACACTGAAGCTTTCTTT
.	TRBJ1-6	TRBV2	.	CASSPETGLGSPLHF	TGTGCCAGCAGTCCCGAAACAGGTCTCGGTTCACCCCTCCACTTT
TRBD2	TRBJ2-7	TRBV27	.	CASSGTSSSYEQYF	TGTGCCAGCAGTGGGACTAGCAGCTCCTACGAGCAGTACTTC
TRBD2	TRBJ2-5	TRBV9	few	CASSVASGGAETQYF	TGTGCCAGCAGCGTGGCTAGCGGGGGGGCCGAGACCCAGTACTTC
TRBD1	TRBJ1-5	TRBV28	.	CASSFRDRGSNQPQHF	TGTGCCAGCAGTTTCCGGGACAGGGGTAGCAATCAGCCCCAGCATTTT
TRBD2	TRBJ2-3	TRBV13	.	CASSLGGLARSTDTQYF	TGTGCCAGCAGCTTAGGAGGACTAGCGCGTAGCACAGATACGCAGTATTTT
TRBD2	TRBJ2-5	TRBV29-1	.	CSALAGGETQYF	TGCAGCGCACTAGCGGGGGGAGAGACCCAGTACTTC
.	TRBJ2-3	TRBV7-2	few	CASSTSTLTDTQYF	TGTGCCAGCAGCACCTCTACCCTCACAGATACGCAGTATTTT
TRBD1	TRBJ2-1	TRBV7-2	.	CASSHTGGYLYNEQFF	TGTGCCAGCAGCCATACAGGGGGATACCTTTACAATGAGCAGTTCTTC
TRBD2	TRBJ2-3	TRBV7-2	.	CASSLMSGGNTDTQYF	TGTGCCAGCAGCTTAATGAGCGGGGGTAACACAGATACGCAGTATTTT
.	TRBJ2-5	TRBV27	.	CASSPRGGQETQYF	TGTGCCAGCAGTCCTCGGGGAGGCCAAGAGACCCAGTACTTC
.	TRBJ2-7	TRBV5-6	.	CASSLGAPYEQYF	TGTGCCAGCAGCCTGGGGGCCCCCTACGAGCAGTACTTC
TRBD2	TRBJ2-7	TRBV10-3	.	CATLAGGPSFEQYF	TGTGCCACCTTAGCGGGAGGGCCCTCCTTCGAGCAGTACTTC
TRBD1	TRBJ1-5	TRBV30	.	CAWKGGQGRQPQHF	TGTGCCTGGAAGGGAGGACAGGGAAGGCAGCCCCAGCATTTT
.	TRBJ1-2	TRBV7-6	once	CASSPGNPYGYTF	TGTGCCAGCAGCCCAGGCAACCCCTATGGCTACACCTTC
.	TRBJ2-1	TRBV12-5	.	CASASSPGNEQFF	TGTGCTAGTGCCTCCTCCCCGGGGAATGAGCAGTTCTTC
TRBD2	TRBJ2-3	TRBV12-5	.	CASGLVPQLAGRTDTQYF	TGTGCTAGTGGTTTGGTGCCCCAACTAGCGGGCCGCACAGATACGCAGTATTTT
.	TRBJ2-7	TRBV7-6	.	CASSLEGHQQYF	TGTGCCAGCAGCTTAGAGGGGCATCAGCAGTACTTC
.	TRBJ1-5	TRBV4-1	.	CASSQDSAGNQPQHF	TGCGCCAGCAGCCAAGATTCGGCGGGGAATCAGCCCCAGCATTTT
TRBD2	TRBJ2-1	TRBV7-3	.	CASSRGGSYNEQFF	TGTGCCAGCAGCCGGGGGGGCTCCTACAATGAGCAGTTCTTC
TRBD1	TRBJ2-7	TRBV5-1	.	CASSLYTGTGLPYEQYF	TGCGCCAGCAGCTTATACACCGGGACAGGGCTACCCTACGAGCAGTACTTC
.	TRBJ2-3	TRBV7-6	.	CASSWGTGADTQYF	TGTGCCAGCAGCTGGGGGACGGGGGCAGATACGCAGTATTTT
.	TRBJ1-6	TRBV21-1	.	CASSKGQPYNSPLHF	TGTGCCAGCAGCAAAGGACAGCCCTATAATTCACCCCTCCACTTT
.	TRBJ2-5	TRBV6-6	.	CASSYRSRGETQYF	TGTGCCAGCAGTTACCGGAGTCGGGGTGAGACCCAGTACTTC
.	TRBJ2-3	TRBV27	.	CASGTLGGADTQYF	TGTGCCAGCGGCACACTAGGAGGGGCAGATACGCAGTATTTT
.	TRBJ2-2	TRBV7-6	.	CASSKRSSSRTGELFF	TGTGCCAGCAGCAAGAGGAGCTCGTCGCGCACCGGGGAGCTGTTTTTT
TRBD1	TRBJ1-2	TRBV18	.	CASSPLPTQGGFNYGYTF	TGTGCCAGCTCACCTCTCCCAACACAAGGGGGCTTCAACTATGGCTACACCTTC
TRBD1	TRBJ1-4	TRBV9	.	CASSGGQGANEKLFF	TGTGCCAGCAGCGGAGGACAGGGGGCAAATGAAAAACTGTTTTTT
.	TRBJ1-5	TRBV28	.	CASSLYRSNQPQHF	TGTGCCAGCAGTTTATACAGGAGCAATCAGCCCCAGCATTTT
TRBD2	TRBJ2-1	TRBV28	.	CASSTGTSGFSYNEQFF	TGTGCCAGCAGCACCGGGACTAGCGGATTCTCCTACAATGAGCAGTTCTTC
TRBD1	TRBJ1-5	TRBV19	few	CASSITGTDNQPQHF	TGTGCCAGTAGTATAACTGGGACAGACAATCAGCCCCAGCATTTT
.	TRBJ2-7	TRBV7-9	.	CASSSGAYEQYF	TGTGCCAGCAGCTCGGGGGCCTACGAGCAGTACTTC
.	TRBJ2-1	TRBV9	.	CASSVGGLSYNEQFF	TGTGCCAGCAGCGTCGGGGGGCTATCCTACAATGAGCAGTTCTTC
TRBD2	TRBJ2-3	TRBV29-1	few	CSVTGTSGSSTDTQYF	TGCAGCGTGACCGGGACTAGCGGGAGTAGCACAGATACGCAGTATTTT
.	TRBJ2-1	TRBV9	once	CASALGRDYNEQFF	TGTGCCAGCGCCCTTGGGCGGGACTACAATGAGCAGTTCTTC
TRBD2	TRBJ2-7	TRBV19	.	CASSWTSGYEQYF	TGTGCCAGTAGTTGGACTAGCGGCTACGAGCAGTACTTC
TRBD2	TRBJ2-5	TRBV7-6	few	CASSRRTSGMQETQYF	TGTGCCAGCAGCCGCAGGACTAGCGGTATGCAAGAGACCCAGTACTTC
.	TRBJ1-5	TRBV6-5	.	CASSPTQRTNQPQHF	TGTGCCAGCAGTCCAACCCAGAGGACTAATCAGCCCCAGCATTTT
.	TRBJ1-3	TRBV6-5	.	CASSYSRGLSGNTIYF	TGTGCCAGCAGTTACTCCCGGGGACTCTCTGGAAACACCATATATTTT
TRBD1	TRBJ2-6	TRBV5-1	.	CASSLTSRGLNTGANVLTF	TGCGCCAGCAGCCTGACCTCAAGGGGGCTAAACACTGGGGCCAACGTCCTGACTTTC
.	TRBJ1-1	TRBV18	.	CASSPTSPEGTEAFF	TGTGCCAGCTCACCAACCTCACCGGAGGGGACTGAAGCCTTCTTT
TRBD1	TRBJ2-3	TRBV19	.	CASSIGQGADTQYF	TGTGCCAGTAGTATCGGCCAGGGGGCCGATACGCAGTATTTT